This TCR beta chain was documented in a study of blood T cell repertoires in COVID-19. The repertoire was sequenced with immunoSEQ multiplex PCR; TCRdb's copy has only in-frame clones and lacks some. The sample yields under 300,000 clones, 80% to 85% seen once. Deletions cut 6 bases from V and 0 bases from J, with 8 bases between. The CDR3 runs to 13 residues. Per germline, CDR1 SNHLY and CDR2 FYNNEI. The source material was peripheral blood. The TCR comes from a woman aged 60-75 years with active or convalescent COVID-19. The V gene is TRBV2, the J gene TRBJ1-2, with D possibly being TRBD1 (5 bases). The CDR3 DNA sequence: TGTGCCAGCAGCCCGACAGCTAACTATGGCTACACCTTC. Protein: CASSPTANYGYTF.